The 28 T cell receptor beta chains in this list originate from one sample, sequenced in a study of beta chain features in type 1 diabetes. The study's findings and limits: People with Type 1 diabetes carried modestly yet significantly shorter TCRB CDR3s in all four CD4+ subsets.

Reverse transcription of all isolated RNA meant that expressed TCRB transcripts were sequenced. Measured with immunoSEQ multiplex PCR; TCRdb has only the in-frame clones, and not every one. The table records around 250,000 clones, more than 13% of them present only once. Their target antigens are unknown. The sequenced sample consisted of naive CD4+ T cells from blood. These TCRs come from a man aged 25 to 40 with type 1 diabetes.

This clone was counted a few times. The chain is built from TRBV27 and TRBJ2-7, with D possibly matching TRBD2 (6 bases). CDR1 is MNHEY, CDR2 SMNVEV, per germline (reference sequence). V was trimmed by 5 bases and J by 6 bases, leaving 17 bases between them. The CDR3 is made up of 14 amino acids. The CDR3 reads CASSTTRPPAEQYF. The CDR3 DNA reads TGTGCCAGCAGTACGACTAGGCCGCCTGCCGAGCAGTACTTC.

In this sample, this clone turned up once. The chain has TRBV7-8 and TRBJ1-1; D gene unclear. Trimming shortened V by 2 bases and J by 1 base, and 11 bases separated the two germline ends. Germline lookup yields CDR1 SGHVS and CDR2 FQNEAQ. This CDR3 spans 15 amino acids. CDR3 protein: CASSLNPRSNTEAFF. CDR3 nucleotides: TGTGCCAGCAGCTTAAATCCCAGATCGAACACTGAAGCTTTCTTT.

The chain recombines TRBV7-9 with TRBJ2-7; 8 bases align to TRBD2. The CDR3 length is 13 residues. The V segment lost 5 bases and the J segment 5 bases; nucleotides outside the gene matches: 5. CDR1 and CDR2 from the germline V gene are SEHNR and FQNEAQ (reference sequence). The CDR3 here is CASSPGLANEQYF. In DNA, the CDR3 is TGTGCCAGCAGCCCCGGACTAGCCAACGAGCAGTACTTC. The full variable domain, completed using reference TRBV7-9 and TRBJ2-7, is DTGVSQNPRHKITKRGQNVTFRCDPISEHNRLYWYRQTLGQGPEFLTYFQNEAQLEKSRLLSDRFSAERPKGSFSTLEIQRTEQGDSAMYLCASSPGLANEQYFGPGTRLTVT.

V usage is TRBV15 and J usage is TRBJ2-1; 10 bases align to TRBD2. The CDR3 sequence is 15 residues long. V trimming: 1 base; J trimming: 7 bases; junction bases outside the gene matches: 4. Germline-derived CDR1 and CDR2 are LNHNV and YYDKDF (reference sequence). CDR3 sequence reads: CATSRVTSGVNEQFF. DNA of the CDR3: TGTGCCACCAGCAGAGTAACTAGCGGGGTGAATGAGCAGTTCTTC.

V and J are TRBV28 and TRBJ1-2; 8 bases match TRBD1. The germline CDR1 and CDR2 sequences are MDHEN and SYDVKM. With V trimmed by 6 bases and J by 6 bases, 6 bases remained unmatched. The CDR3 extends over 13 amino acids. In nucleotides, the CDR3 is TGTGCCAGCAGGACAACAGGGGGGCATGGCTACACCTTC. Translating gives CASRTTGGHGYTF.

The V call is TRBV30, the J call TRBJ2-7; 7 bases line up with TRBD1. Germline CDR1 and CDR2: GTSNPN and SVGIG (reference sequence). With V trimmed by 4 bases and J by 4 bases, 7 bases remained unmatched. The CDR3 is made up of 13 amino acids. CDR3: CAWTPDRVYEQYF. CDR3 in DNA: TGTGCCTGGACGCCTGACAGGGTATACGAGCAGTACTTC.

The sample holds a few counts of this clone. The rearrangement joins TRBV7-9 to TRBJ2-3; D might be TRBD2 (6 bases). This CDR3 contains 15 residues. Trimming took 5 bases from V and 2 from J, leaving 14 bases between them. CDR1 and CDR2 from the germline V gene are SEHNR and FQNEAQ (reference sequence). The CDR3 sequence: CASSPDGTVTDTQYF. Here the CDR3 DNA reads TGTGCCAGCAGCCCGGACGGGACTGTCACAGATACGCAGTATTTT. Drawing the rest from reference TRBV7-9 and TRBJ2-3, the complete variable domain is DTGVSQNPRHKITKRGQNVTFRCDPISEHNRLYWYRQTLGQGPEFLTYFQNEAQLEKSRLLSDRFSAERPKGSFSTLEIQRTEQGDSAMYLCASSPDGTVTDTQYFGPGTRLTVL.

The CDR3 is CASSQPTRANEQFF. CDR3 nucleotide sequence: TGCGCCAGCAGCCAGCCTACGCGGGCCAATGAGCAGTTCTTC. The gene calls are TRBV4-1 and TRBJ2-1, with D possibly matching TRBD2 (5 bases). Between the trimmed V and J ends, which lost 3 bases and 6 bases, there was a span of 12 bases. The CDR3 spans 14 residues. Germline assignment: CDR1 MGHRA and CDR2 YSYEKL.

This clone showed up just a few times. The rearrangement joins TRBV30 to TRBJ1-2, with D possibly TRBD1 on 5 matching bases. This CDR3 is 11 amino acids long. V was shortened by 7 bases and J by 8 bases, with 14 bases between the two germline ends. CDR1 and CDR2 (germline): GTSNPN, SVGIG (reference sequence). CDR3 DNA: TGTGCCTTCTCCGCAGGGAACGGCTACACCTTC. Protein product: CAFSAGNGYTF.

This clone has only a few counts. The J gene is TRBJ2-2, the V gene TRBV7-9; 11 bases are shared with TRBD1. The J segment lost 6 bases and the V segment lost 6 bases, leaving 3 bases of the junction unmatched. Per germline, CDR1 SEHNR and CDR2 FQNEAQ (reference sequence). This CDR3 is built from 14 residues. This CDR3 reads CASRRTGGPGELFF. The CDR3 nucleotides are TGTGCCAGCAGGAGGACAGGGGGCCCCGGGGAGCTGTTTTTT.

The chain has TRBV30 and TRBJ2-5; no clear D gene. Deletions cut 1 base from V and 0 bases from J, with 6 bases between. Germline loops: CDR1 GTSNPN, CDR2 SVGIG (reference sequence). The CDR3 is 13 residues long. The CDR3 loop is CAWSGTDQETQYF. The CDR3 region has the DNA TGTGCCTGGAGTGGCACGGACCAAGAGACCCAGTACTTC.

This chain joins TRBV27 and TRBJ1-1; 8 positions match TRBD1. Looked up from germline, CDR1 is MNHEY and CDR2 is SMNVEV (reference sequence). CDR3 length: 14 residues. After removal of 5 bases from V and 6 bases from J, the junction contained 8 bases not matched to a gene. In DNA, the CDR3 is TGTGCCAGCAGTCCCGGACAGGGTTTGGCTGAAGCTTTCTTT. Amino acid sequence: CASSPGQGLAEAFF.

The V call is TRBV4-2, the J call TRBJ2-7, with a possible D match to TRBD1 (5 bases). V was pared by 0 bases and J by 5 bases, with 11 bases between. The germline gives CDR1 LGHNA, CDR2 YNFKEQ. This CDR3 comprises 14 residues. The CDR3 loop is CASSQEGRGDEQYF. DNA of the CDR3: TGTGCCAGCAGCCAAGAGGGTAGGGGCGACGAGCAGTACTTC.

This chain uses TRBV29-1 with TRBJ2-5; TRBD2 might be the D (6 bases). The length of the CDR3 is 12 residues. Trimming stripped 4 bases from V and 5 bases from J, with 11 bases between. Germline V lookup: CDR1 SQVTM, CDR2 ANQGSEA. This CDR3 is CSVVEAGETQYF. CDR3 coding DNA: TGCAGCGTTGTTGAGGCGGGGGAGACCCAGTACTTC.

This clone was counted only a few times. The chain joins TRBV27 to TRBJ2-1; D is possibly TRBD2 (5 bases). The length of the CDR3 is 13 residues. V lost 4 bases, J lost 8 bases, and 12 bases lay in between. Germline CDR1 reads MNHEY; CDR2 reads SMNVEV (reference sequence). This CDR3 reads CASSSDSRYEQFF. DNA for the CDR3: TGTGCCAGCAGTTCGGACTCTAGGTATGAGCAGTTCTTC.

This chain connects TRBV7-2 to TRBJ2-1, with D maybe TRBD2 (6 bases). Germline V CDR1 and CDR2: SGHTA, FQGNSA. Trimming cost V 1 base and J 3 bases, with 16 bases left between them. The CDR3 is 17 amino acids. The CDR3 spells CASSLGRGTGLYNEQFF. The CDR3 coding sequence is TGTGCCAGCAGCTTAGGGAGGGGCACCGGTCTCTACAATGAGCAGTTCTTC.

This chain links TRBV18 with TRBJ2-5, with D unclear. CDR1 and CDR2 from the germline V gene are KGHSH and LQKENI. V gave up 2 bases and J gave up 4 bases, with 11 bases separating them. CDR3 length equals 14 residues. The CDR3 protein is CASSPSTRTETQYF. DNA for the CDR3: TGTGCCAGCTCACCATCAACGCGCACAGAGACCCAGTACTTC.

This chain links TRBV6-1 with TRBJ2-7; TRBD2 is a possible D gene (5 bases). The germline CDR1 and CDR2 sequences are MNHNS and SASEGT. There are 14 residues in the CDR3. The V gene lost 3 bases and the J gene lost 3 bases, with 12 bases spanning the gap. The CDR3 sequence is CASSEFPGIYEQYF. CDR3 nucleotides: TGTGCCAGCAGTGAGTTTCCCGGGATCTACGAGCAGTACTTC.

The rearrangement joins TRBV9 to TRBJ2-2; the match to TRBD2 covers 7 bases. V shed 0 bases and J 0 bases; nucleotides not matched to a gene: 5. From germline, CDR1 is SGDLS and CDR2 YYNGEE. CDR3 length: 17 amino acids. This CDR3 is CASSVVPSGANTGELFF. The CDR3 DNA reads TGTGCCAGCAGCGTAGTCCCTAGCGGTGCGAACACCGGGGAGCTGTTTTTT.

This clone was counted between two and nine times. This sequence joins TRBV30 and TRBJ2-3, with 10 bases matching TRBD2. This CDR3 region has 16 residues. With V trimmed by 2 bases and J by 4 bases, 9 bases remained unmatched. Germline lookup yields CDR1 GTSNPN and CDR2 SVGIG (reference sequence). In nucleotides, the CDR3 is TGTGCCTGGAGTCCCTCTCTAGCGGGAGTTGCAGATACGCAGTATTTT. Its protein is CAWSPSLAGVADTQYF.

This chain uses TRBV29-1 with TRBJ2-5, with 9 positions matching TRBD2. V lost 5 bases and J lost 4; bases outside the gene matches: 5. CDR1 and CDR2 (germline): SQVTM, ANQGSEA. The CDR3 is 13 amino acids. In DNA form, the CDR3 reads TGCAGCGTTACGGCGGGAGGGATAGAGACCCAGTACTTC. Its translation is CSVTAGGIETQYF.

The V gene is TRBV7-9, the J gene TRBJ1-2; D remains unclear. The CDR3 extends over 16 amino acids. The V gene lost 1 base and the J gene lost 0 bases, with 12 bases spanning the gap. Germline V gives CDR1 SEHNR, CDR2 FQNEAQ (reference sequence). In DNA, the CDR3 is TGTGCCAGCAGCTTAGGGCGAGGGCCCGCTAACTATGGCTACACCTTC. This sequence encodes CASSLGRGPANYGYTF.

The sample holds a few counts of this clone. This chain uses TRBV5-1 with TRBJ2-1; 11 bases are shared with TRBD1. There are 14 residues in the CDR3. Germline V gives CDR1 SGHRS, CDR2 YFSETQ. Losses at the gene ends were 4 bases for V and 9 bases for J; bases not matched to a gene: 6. DNA of the CDR3: TGCGCCAGCAGCCCGGGACAGGGGGGCGGTGAGCAGTTCTTC. It encodes CASSPGQGGGEQFF.

The chain links TRBV19 to TRBJ2-2; TRBD1 is a possible D gene (5 bases). This CDR3 comprises 16 residues. The V end lost 3 bases, the J end lost 5 bases, and 16 bases lay between the germline ends. CDR1 LNHDA and CDR2 SQIVND come from the germline V gene (reference sequence). In DNA form, the CDR3 reads TGTGCCAGTAGTATTATTCACTCTCAGGGAACCGGGGAGCTGTTTTTT. It is translated as CASSIIHSQGTGELFF.

The chain combines TRBV28 with TRBJ2-7; tentative D call: TRBD2 (6 bases). CDR1 and CDR2 (germline): MDHEN, SYDVKM. The CDR3 sequence is 13 residues long. Trimming removed 2 bases at V and 6 bases at J, with 11 bases between. In DNA form, the CDR3 reads TGTGCCAGCAGTTTACAGCGGGTCTCCGAGCAGTACTTC. Protein: CASSLQRVSEQYF.

The chain employs TRBV9 and TRBJ2-1; TRBD2 matches at 9 bases. The CDR3 runs 14 residues. Germline trimming cut 4 bases from V and 4 bases from J; bases unmatched to any gene: 3. Germline CDR1 and CDR2: SGDLS and YYNGEE. Here the CDR3 reads CASSSGRIYNEQFF. As DNA, the CDR3 is TGTGCCAGCAGCAGCGGGAGGATATACAATGAGCAGTTCTTC.

The chain combines TRBV30 with TRBJ1-5; D gene ambiguous. V gave up 0 bases and J gave up 11 bases, with 14 bases separating them. CDR3 length: 13 amino acids. Germline assignment: CDR1 GTSNPN and CDR2 SVGIG (reference sequence). CDR3 protein: CAWSVLFRSTQHF. Here the CDR3 DNA reads TGTGCCTGGAGTGTACTTTTCAGGTCTACCCAGCATTTT.

The J gene is TRBJ2-3, the V gene TRBV7-3; D ambiguous. The CDR3 is 14 amino acids. The V gene's germline CDR1 is SGHTA and CDR2 FQGTGA. Trimming stripped 1 base from V and 1 base from J, with 6 bases between. For the CDR3, the DNA is TGTGCCAGCAGCTTAAGCGCGGGCACAGATACGCAGTATTTT. Its protein product is CASSLSAGTDTQYF.